This T cell receptor beta chain was found in a study of T cell responses to AZD1222 COVID-19 vaccine listed by TCRdb under 2021. A note on the overall study: AZD1222 recipients given second doses at about 4 weeks or at about 12 weeks were pooled, since spike-specific TCR depth and breadth were not found to differ between the two schedules. TCR sequencing was performed for about 240 trial participants, of whom around 200 were given two doses of AZD1222 and some 26 were given two doses of MenACWY control vaccine. Enrollment into the trials was organized by age into subgroups of 18-55, 56-69 and 70-plus years, and those subgroups contained roughly 150, 30 and 60 TCR-sequenced participants, respectively. Summary of the overall study and its limitations: Participants were mostly white British, with more females than males. The authors suggested clonal diversity may have been underestimated. Conclusions about previously exposed vaccinees are limited, since just five to seven AZD1222 recipients were seropositive for SARS-CoV-2 at baseline. The vaccine-associated CD4 TCRs covered the entire spike protein, and the dominant responses fell in regions 160-218 and 743-854. Because no samples from the day 14 peak response were available, repertoires could be characterized only after the peak T cell response. Reportedly, almost half of the unique spike-specific TCRs recognized epitopes lying outside the regions that are mutated in the B.1.351 and B.1.1.7 variants. After two AZD1222 doses, both the breadth and the depth of spike-specific TCRs were significantly higher than at day 0 and than in MenACWY recipients. The 56-69-year group was small, and its depth increase did not reach significance, likely because of low power.

The time point label on this specimen signifies: baseline before first vaccination. Vaccinee samples were obtained from the UK trials COV001 and COV002, which included a single-blind randomized controlled phase 2/3 trial of AZD1222 (ChAdOx1 nCoV-19) in healthy adults. For TCRbeta chain sequencing, PBMC samples were collected from trial participants at day 0 and at day 28 after the second dose. Trimming costs V 7 bases and J 7 bases, and their ends lie 22 bases apart. According to the germline V gene (reference sequence), CDR1 reads SEHNR and CDR2 reads FQNEAQ. The CDR3 contains 16 residues, cysteine and phenylalanine counted. Solely the CDR3 DNA is kept, with 48 bases framed from the first base. The CDR3 regions of human TCRbeta chains were analyzed by immunosequencing. The published analysis was carried out like this. TCRs in the repertoires were compared against a reference library of SARS-CoV-2-specific TCRs that had been generated with the MIRA antigen-specificity platform. Breadth was defined as the fraction of unique TCRs that were SARS-CoV-2-associated. Depth was defined as the fraction of total T cells that were SARS-CoV-2-associated. Using the MIRA data, each spike-specific TCR was assigned both to the spike region to which the TCR was reactive and to a CD4 or CD8 class. Log10-transformed breadth and depth values were compared by one-way ANOVA with Sidak's multiple comparisons tests. TCRdb re-hosts the immuneACCESS table, in-frame sequences only. Its copies lack some clones; in the studies checked, an unresolved V gene accounts for under half of them, and the cause for the rest is not known. V, J and clone size are taken as reported in that table, and D and trimming were inferred from the DNA itself. The sample table shows 100,000 to 150,000 clones, and approximately 91% are seen once. The ten largest clones capture roughly 6% of the sample.

With respect to this clone: The antigen it binds to is not known. No clone much larger than this one lies a single base away; base qualities are absent.

The TCR was taken from an adult in good health. Material: peripheral blood, obtained on day 0 of AZD1222 vaccination. The V and J genes are TRBV7-9 and TRBJ1-4; matching of 5 bases hints at TRBD1 as the D gene. CDR3 loop: CASTFRSPGRTEKLFF. The nucleotides are TGTGCCAGCACTTTCCGTTCTCCGGGACGAACTGAAAAACTGTTTTTT.